This T cell receptor (beta chain) came from a study of shared clonotypes between healthy human individuals. Germline V gene data show CDR1 as SGHNT and CDR2 as YYREEE (reference sequence). Trimming took 4 bases from V and 5 from J; bases not matched to a gene: 3. The length of the CDR3 is 14 residues. This clone appeared a single time. Only in-frame clones appear in the TCRdb table, and some are missing; sequencing was by immunoSEQ multiplex PCR. This repertoire shows roughly 1,600,000 clones, 98% found once; its top ten account for over 0.3%. The TCR originated in a man aged 25 to 45 in good health. The source material was naive CD4+ T cells sorted from blood. Subset in this sample: CD45RA+ positively selected. The chain couples TRBV5-4 to TRBJ2-2, with TRBD2 identical over 9 bases. CDR3 in DNA: TGTGCCAGCAGCCCCGGACTAGCGACCGGGGAGCTGTTTTTT. Translation: CASSPGLATGELFF.